This T cell receptor (beta chain) appears in the sequencing data of a study of OX40 agonist ivuxolimab in advanced cancers. In the study overall: Under the entry rules, prior anti-PD-1, anti-PD-L1 or anti-CTLA-4 therapy was allowed, and approximately 36% had some.

No patient had autoimmune disease or received systemic immunosuppression. About this clone itself: Its antigen is not identified.

Clones were read by immunoSEQ multiplex PCR, and TCRdb kept only the in-frame ones, dropping some. Counted here are more than 9,500 clones, about three quarters occurring once; the ten biggest clones make up more than 12%. Germline lookup yields CDR1 SEHNR and CDR2 FQNEAQ (reference sequence). The CDR3 spans 16 residues. The V and J ends lost 4 bases and 2 bases respectively, with 16 bases between them. The study, taken as a whole, reports: Some of the nonresponding patients also showed low levels of normalized T-cell clonal expansion. No determination was made of the antigen specificity of the expanded peripheral T cells.

V gene TRBV7-9 combines with J gene TRBJ2-3; D ambiguous. This TCR was sampled from an adult with an advanced solid tumor such as melanoma, head and neck, liver or kidney cancer. The sample here was CD4+ or CD8+ T cells sorted from blood, taken in a trial of the OX40 agonist ivuxolimab. The CDR3 sequence: CASSSWMSGNTDTQYF. The CDR3 nucleotides read TGTGCCAGCAGCTCCTGGATGAGTGGTAACACAGATACGCAGTATTTT.